This TCR beta chain comes out of a study of T cells after posttransplantation cyclophosphamide. Findings and limits, study-wide: Later post-transplant blood repertoires were often dominated by donor CD8+ memory clones. Recipient CMV seropositivity and CMV reactivation strongly tracked TRB clonality. TRB overlap between skin or GI tissue T cells and blood was limited.

This clone was recorded a few times. Its specificity is not known. Profiling relied on immunoSEQ multiplex PCR, and the TCRdb table lists in-frame clones only, not all of them. The sample records more than 30,000 clones, over 80% being singletons. The naive gate required viable CD3+CD4+ or CD3+CD8+ cells with CCR7+CD45RA+CD45RO-CD95-CD27+CD28+ phenotype. Germline-derived CDR1 and CDR2 are SNHLY and FYNNEI. There are 13 residues in the CDR3. Between the trimmed V and J ends, which lost 6 bases and 3 bases, there was a span of 11 bases. Sequenced sample: naive CD4+ T cells sorted from PBMCs. The sequence came from a woman in her sixties or seventies in good health, CMV-negative, and a related stem cell transplant donor. V is TRBV2 and J is TRBJ1-1, with a weak D call TRBD1 (5 bases). For the CDR3, the DNA is TGTGCCAGCAGCCCCGGGGGGTACACTGAAGCTTTCTTT. Its protein is CASSPGGYTEAFF.